One and the same sample provided the 6 T cell receptor beta chains below, sequenced in a study of blood T cell repertoires in COVID-19. This table comes from immunoSEQ multiplex PCR, and its TCRdb copy is limited to in-frame clones, with some not included. The sample includes 200,000 or so clones, over 75% of them seen just once. The sample comprised peripheral blood. These receptors all come from a man between 35 and 55 years old with active or convalescent COVID-19.

The rearrangement uses TRBV29-1 and TRBJ1-5; D unresolved. CDR1 is SQVTM and CDR2 is ANQGSEA in the germline V gene. The V end was cut by 4 bases, the J end by 2 bases, with 6 bases between. The CDR3 loop spans 12 amino acids. The CDR3 DNA follows: TGCAGCGTTGGCGGGGGCAATCAGCCCCAGCATTTT. It codes for CSVGGGNQPQHF.

The V gene is TRBV19, the J gene TRBJ1-2, with D perhaps matching TRBD1 (6 bases). The length of the CDR3 is 16 residues. Per the germline V gene, CDR1 is LNHDA and CDR2 is SQIVND (reference sequence). The V end was cut by 9 bases, the J end by 2 bases, with 22 bases between. In DNA form, the CDR3 reads TGTGCCAGCCTAACATGGGGACACGGAGCAAACTATGGCTACACCTTC. It encodes CASLTWGHGANYGYTF.

The genes are TRBV27 and TRBJ1-2; 8 bases are shared with TRBD1. V shed 6 bases, J shed 7 bases, and the junction held 16 bases outside the gene matches. In germline, CDR1 is MNHEY, CDR2 SMNVEV (reference sequence). This CDR3 contains 16 residues. CDR3 bases: TGTGCCAGCAGCCTTAGGTTGCAGGGGGCGGAAAGTGGCTACACCTTC. It encodes CASSLRLQGAESGYTF.

CDR3 in amino acids: CASSQTSGSASYEQYF. CDR3 DNA: TGTGCCAGCAGCCAAACAAGCGGGAGTGCCTCCTACGAGCAGTACTTC. The V gene is TRBV4-2, the J gene TRBJ2-7, with TRBD2 identical over 8 bases. V dropped 2 bases and J dropped 0; count of bases not matched to a gene: 6. Germline assignment: CDR1 LGHNA and CDR2 YNFKEQ. This CDR3 has 16 amino acids.

The V call is TRBV15, the J call TRBJ2-3; TRBD2 is a possible D gene (6 bases). V dropped 0 bases and J dropped 0 bases, with 10 bases sitting between them. This CDR3 is 16 amino acids long. Germline V gene lookup returns CDR1 LNHNV and CDR2 YYDKDF (reference sequence). This CDR3 reads CATSRDPGASTDTQYF. Written as DNA, the CDR3 is TGTGCCACCAGCAGAGATCCGGGAGCTAGCACAGATACGCAGTATTTT.

This clone was seen more than once but under ten times. The chain couples TRBV9 to TRBJ2-2, with D possibly being TRBD2 (6 bases). CDR1 and CDR2 (germline): SGDLS, YYNGEE. The CDR3 totals 16 residues. V was pared by 0 bases and J by 5 bases, with 14 bases between. The CDR3 sequence is CASSVGPLGRTGELFF. Here the CDR3 DNA reads TGTGCCAGCAGCGTAGGACCTTTGGGGAGGACCGGGGAGCTGTTTTTT.